This T cell receptor (beta chain) was retrieved from a study of T cells after yellow fever vaccination (dated by TCRdb to between 2019 and 2020). As for the study more broadly: The SMART-Seq v4 Ultra Low Input RNA kit was used to prepare libraries from fractions with low cell numbers. Two healthy male donors, one aged 18 to 30 and one aged 30 to 40 years, made up the cohort. Bulk TCR alpha and beta repertoires were sequenced longitudinally to track T-cell clones before and after primary and booster YFV17D yellow fever vaccination. Blood samples were taken at several timepoints before and after primary and secondary immunization, and bulk PBMC replicates and cell subsets were isolated. Results and caveats for the whole study, not just this receptor: Compared with the primary T-cell response, the secondary T-cell response was faster but weaker, reaching its peak on day 5 rather than on day 15. The study included only two donors, which limits how far the findings can be generalized. A small fraction of clonotypes appeared in both the CD4 and CD8 compartments, likely as a result of convergent recombination. Computational filtering was needed because FACS-sorted repertoires could contain abundant contaminating clonotypes from the bulk population. Most clones expanded after primary vaccination (around 97% of CD4 and over 80% of CD8) were re-detected after the booster, suggesting that broad memory maintenance occurred.

Ends trimmed: V by 2 bases, J by 6 bases; bases unmatched to a gene: 2. Reading the germline V gene gives CDR1 ENHRY and CDR2 SYGVKD. From the cysteine up to the phenylalanine, the CDR3 has a length of 15 residues. Here the CDR3 DNA is all that survives: 45 bases in frame from base 1. The sample's treatment or condition label, decoded: live attenuated yellow fever vaccine strain. A standard Ficoll-Paque protocol was used to isolate PBMCs from peripheral blood. CD4 and CD8 T-cell fractions were isolated with Dynabeads CD4 and CD8 positive selection kits. TriZol was used to extract RNA from bulk PBMCs, from CD4 and CD8 fractions, and from dextramer-positive and dextramer-negative fractions. Synthesis of TCR cDNA relied on 5'RACE template switching, a step that introduced a universal primer site along with unique molecular identifiers. Priming of cDNA synthesis was performed from both the TCR alpha and TCR beta constant segments. Two PCR steps were used to amplify libraries, with sample barcodes and sequencing adapters being added in the second step. Sequencing of the libraries was done on either Illumina HiSeq 2500 (2x100 bp) or NovaSeq (2x150 bp). In the paper's pipeline: MIGEC handled demultiplexing of reads and collapsing into UMI consensus sequences, while MiXCR performed V(D)J alignment. Vaccine-responding clonotypes were identified with edgeR using replicate PBMC samples, with FDR below 0.01 and a log2 fold change above 5 up to day 15 being required. Each bulk clonotype received a CD4 or CD8 identity based on whether the sequenced CD4 or CD8 repertoire contained that clonotype at higher abundance. TCRdb cleaned the public reads at Q25 with fastp, built clones with MiXCR and kept in-frame beta chains. Entries that share a CDR3 protein sequence are merged under the most common genes and DNA. The V and J calls here are based on TCRdb, not the publication. This sample lists 200,000 to 300,000 distinct CDR3 sequences; roughly 13% were detected once. The top ten hold 0.45% to 0.65% of the sample.

On this clonotype itself: What antigen it recognizes has not been identified. No much larger clone is present one base from it, and per-base qualities are unavailable.

Here the chain combines TRBV10-3 and TRBJ2-1; 12 of the junction bases match TRBD2. The sample here was CD4+ T cells sorted from PBMCs, taken 45 days after the yellow fever booster vaccination. This sequence originates from a young man who received the YFV17D yellow fever vaccine. The CDR3 region: CAISERLAGANEQFF. The nucleotide sequence is TGTGCCATCAGTGAGCGACTAGCGGGAGCCAATGAGCAGTTCTTC.